Many counts were recorded for the clone carrying this T cell receptor (beta chain). Its antigen remains unidentified. Using RNA transcripts, the TCR beta CDR3 regions were amplified. Second-round multiplex PCR came after first-round RT-PCR with HTBI primers. A single record per CDR3 protein comes from TCRdb applying MiXCR to the multiplex PCR reads. Of 450,000 or so distinct CDR3 sequences listed, 13% to 15% are singletons. The authors used Ficoll-Paque density gradient centrifugation to separate PBMCs. The input was more than 8 ml of fresh peripheral blood. With 6 bases removed from V and 7 bases from J, the gap between germline ends came to 18 bases. This CDR3 is 14 amino acids long. The source of the sample is a study of Graves' ophthalmopathy and Graves' hyperthyroidism. Study-wide results and limits: Among expanded thyroid clonotypes above 0.001 frequency, most also occurred in blood.

The J gene is TRBJ1-2, the V gene TRBV12-3 or TRBV12-4, with D possibly being TRBD1 (5 bases). This clonotype was obtained from a woman in her thirties with Graves' ophthalmopathy. The material sequenced was blood. Here the CDR3 DNA reads TGTGCCAGCAGCTTATTTGGAGGGGTGGTTGGCTACACCTTC. It translates to CASSLFGGVVGYTF.